Below, one T cell receptor (beta chain) is given with its context. There are a few counts of this clonotype. The specificity of this receptor is unknown. Per-base quality was not reported, and no clone a single base away is much larger than it. These data are taken from a study of vaccination and CD4 T cells after COVID-19 (dated by TCRdb to between 2021 and 2023). With regard to the full study: Convalescent patients had a positive SARS-CoV-2 result on nasal swab PCR, and of these patients, fewer than ten had mild disease and one had severe disease. Post-vaccine blood samples were obtained a median of approximately 74 days after the second vaccine dose, with a range of roughly 12 to 250 days. In 10 COVID-19 convalescent patients and a few infection-naive healthy vaccine recipients, the spike-specific CD4+ TCR repertoire before mRNA vaccination was compared with the repertoire after mRNA vaccination. Post-COVID blood samples from convalescent patients were collected a median of around 100 days after diagnosis, with a range of roughly 35 to 161 days. In control cultures, a CEFX viral epitope pool was used as positive control, an HIV-1 Nef peptide pool was used as negative control, or no peptide was added. Participants got two doses of the Pfizer-BioNTech BNT162b2 vaccine (n=8) or two doses of the Moderna mRNA-1273 vaccine (n=2). The convalescent cohort included six males and four females, with two Hispanic individuals, seven Caucasians, two Asians and one multiracial person. Overlapping spike peptide pools from SARS-CoV-2 and from the common cold coronaviruses HCoV-NL63, HCoV-OC43 and HCoV-229E were used as culture stimuli. Broader findings and caveats from the paper: In convalescent patients, a median around 90% of post-vaccine SARS-CoV-2-reactive clones were detected only after vaccination, suggesting vaccine-specific priming. In convalescent patients, nearly all vaccine-specific clones (304 of 307) were found to be mono-reactive for SARS-CoV-2 spike rather than cross-reactive with common cold coronaviruses. Although the median number of SARS-CoV-2-reactive clonotypes went up from fewer than 25 after infection to 35 to 40 after vaccination, the increase was not significant. The number of convalescent patients in the study was relatively small, and the study did not examine early timepoints following natural infection.

The sample's treatment or condition label is to be understood as: approximately 11-day PBMC culture with coronavirus spike peptide pools or control peptides (ViraFEST assay). The study used the ViraFEST assay, which expanded antigen-specific T cells with peptide pools and then identified expanded clonotypes by TCR sequencing. The positive SARS-CoV-2 PCR tests of the convalescent patients were dated from March to December 2020, before the Alpha, Beta and Delta variants emerged in the United States. PBMCs were cultured at 1.5 million to 2 million per well in IMDM supplemented with about 5% human AB serum and around 9.5 IU/ml IL-2, with roughly 10 ug/ml peptide pools added. Half of the culture medium was replaced with fresh IL-2-containing medium on days 3 and 7. CD4+ T cells were isolated after 10 days of culture through negative selection using the EasySep CD4+ T cell isolation kit. PBMCs were separated from whole blood using Ficoll-Paque Plus gradient centrifugation and then either used fresh or cryopreserved at -140C. Each culture condition was generally run in triplicate wells.

Trimming removed 0 bases from V and 4 bases from J, leaving 9 bases between the germline ends. The CDR3 covers 13 residues, taking in both the cysteine and the phenylalanine. The CDR3 DNA has 39 bases and is translated from base 1. Via the germline V gene (reference sequence), CDR1 is DFQATT and CDR2 SNEGSKA. Libraries came from PCR. DNA from cultured CD4+ T cells was subjected to TCR sequencing with the Oncomine TCR Beta short-read assay at the Johns Hopkins FTIC core. The QIAamp micro DNA kit was used to extract genomic DNA from the cultured CD4+ T cells. Oncomine TCR Beta libraries made from cultured CD4+ T cells were pooled using unique dual indexes and sequenced on an Illumina iSeq 100. The original pipeline was this. Non-productive sequences were filtered out, and CDR3s that did not start with C, did not end with F or W, or were shorter than 7 amino acids were discarded. Antigen-specific clonotypes were identified with the MANAFEST web application by comparing peptide-stimulated wells with reference and other culture wells. Positive clones required FDR below 0.05, an odds ratio above 5, and productive frequency above 0.1% in at least two of three replicate wells. Clonotypes that were significantly expanded in both SARS-CoV-2 spike wells and at least one common cold coronavirus spike condition were defined as cross-reactive. Using R version 3.6.1, CDR3 homology was evaluated through Levenshtein distances (stringdist) along with unrooted phylogenetic trees (ape). TCRdb applied fastp at Q25 and MiXCR to the public reads, then kept only in-frame beta chains. For every CDR3 protein sequence, its rows merge into one entry that carries the most common genes and DNA. TCRdb's processing, not the authors', yielded these V and J calls. Here the sample has under 20,000 distinct CDR3 sequences; roughly 74% occur a single time. 15% to 20% of the sample is in the top ten clones.

The receptor was derived from a human donor who had recovered from COVID-19. Sequencing used CD4+ T cells from blood, cultured in vitro. The chain links TRBV20-1 with TRBJ1-1; TRBD1 could be the D gene, as 6 bases match. The CDR3 region has the sequence CSAREGGITEAFF. The base sequence is TGCAGTGCTAGAGAGGGGGGCATCACTGAAGCTTTCTTT.